The clone carrying this T cell receptor (beta chain) has more than one count but fewer than ten. No antigen is known for it. The germline gives CDR1 MDHEN, CDR2 SYDVKM. V trimming: 2 bases; J trimming: 3 bases; junction bases outside the gene matches: 7. The CDR3 spans 15 residues. This sample was included in a study of early T cells in non-severe SARS-CoV-2 infection. Whole-study context: Alpha and beta chains were unpaired, from unsorted whole-blood bulk RNA.

General study points: Lookups in VDJdb leaned toward anti-spike CD8 responses and missed private and CD4 specificities.

Molecules of cDNA were individually given unique molecular identifiers that were attached to them. TCRdb reanalysed the 5' RACE reads using MiXCR and keeps one entry per CDR3 protein. Here the sample spans around 40,000 distinct CDR3 sequences, less than 7% being singletons. Sample: whole blood, taken at baseline. The chain employs TRBV28 and TRBJ2-7, with TRBD2 matching 7 bases. The sequence was obtained from an adult who was a healthcare worker with PCR-confirmed SARS-CoV-2 infection or an uninfected control (not recorded which). CDR3 amino acids: CASSLGGRARYEQYF. In DNA form, the CDR3 reads TGTGCCAGCAGTTTAGGGGGGAGGGCCCGCTACGAGCAGTACTTC.